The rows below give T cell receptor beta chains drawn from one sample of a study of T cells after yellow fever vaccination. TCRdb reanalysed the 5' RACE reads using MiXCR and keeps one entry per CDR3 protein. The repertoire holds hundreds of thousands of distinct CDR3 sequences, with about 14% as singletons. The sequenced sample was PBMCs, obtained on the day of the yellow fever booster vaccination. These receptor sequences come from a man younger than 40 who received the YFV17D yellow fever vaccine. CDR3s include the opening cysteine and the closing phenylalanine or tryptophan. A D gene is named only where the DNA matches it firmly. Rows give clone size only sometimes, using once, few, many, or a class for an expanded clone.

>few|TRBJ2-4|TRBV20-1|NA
TGCAGTCTCGGGGACCTAGCCAAAAACATTCAGTACTTC
CSLGDLAKNIQYF
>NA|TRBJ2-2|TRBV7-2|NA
TGTGCCAGCAGCACCCTTGGCGGGACGAACACCGGGGAGCTGTTTTTT
CASSTLGGTNTGELFF
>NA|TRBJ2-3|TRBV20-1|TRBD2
TGCAGTGCTAGAGGTCTAGCGGGAAGCACAGATACGCAGTATTTT
CSARGLAGSTDTQYF
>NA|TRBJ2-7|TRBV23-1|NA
TGCGCCAGCAGTCAGGAGGGGTTGGGAAACTACGAGCAGTACTTC
CASSQEGLGNYEQYF
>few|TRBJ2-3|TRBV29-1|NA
TGCAGCGTTAAGCGGGCAAGCACAGATACGCAGTATTTT
CSVKRASTDTQYF
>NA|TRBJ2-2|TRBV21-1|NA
TGTGCCAGCAGCATATTAGCGGGGCCGAACACCGGGGAGCTGTTTTTT
CASSILAGPNTGELFF
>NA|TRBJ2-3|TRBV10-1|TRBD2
TGCGCCAGCAGTCGGTCGATGGCGGGAGGGACAGATACGCAGTATTTT
CASSRSMAGGTDTQYF
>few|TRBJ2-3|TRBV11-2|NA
TGTGCCAGCAGCTTGTGGGGGGCCGAAGATACGCAGTATTTT
CASSLWGAEDTQYF
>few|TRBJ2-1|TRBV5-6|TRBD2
TGTGCCAGCAGCTTGGCCATGGAGCGGGGGTTCAATGAGCAGTTCTTC
CASSLAMERGFNEQFF
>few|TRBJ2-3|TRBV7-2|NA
TGTGCCAGCAGCTGGGTTGCAGATACGCAGTATTTT
CASSWVADTQYF
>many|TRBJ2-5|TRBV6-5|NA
TGTGCCAGCAGTCACCGCCTGGCCCAAGAGACCCAGTACTTC
CASSHRLAQETQYF
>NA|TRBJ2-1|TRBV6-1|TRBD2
TGTGCCAGCAGGGGGACTAGCGGGAATGAGCAGTTCTTC
CASRGTSGNEQFF
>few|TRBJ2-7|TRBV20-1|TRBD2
TGCAGTGCTAGGAGGGCTAGCGGTCTCTACGAGCAGTACTTC
CSARRASGLYEQYF
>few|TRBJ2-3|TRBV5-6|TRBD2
TGTGCCAGCAGTTTCAGGGGACTAGCGGGCGCAGATACGCAGTATTTT
CASSFRGLAGADTQYF
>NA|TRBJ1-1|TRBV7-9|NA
TGTGCCAGCAGCTTAGCGTTTAAGCGCACTGAAGCTTTCTTT
CASSLAFKRTEAFF
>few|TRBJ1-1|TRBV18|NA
TGTGCCAGCTCAGGGGAACGAGACACTGAAGCTTTCTTT
CASSGERDTEAFF
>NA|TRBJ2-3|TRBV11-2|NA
TGTGCCAGCAGCTTGTTAACGGCCGGGACCCCAGATACGCAGTATTTT
CASSLLTAGTPDTQYF
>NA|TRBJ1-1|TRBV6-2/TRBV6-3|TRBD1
TGTGCCAGCAGTTACTCGAGAGCAGGGGGCGGTTATGGGAACACTGAAGCTTTCTTT
CASSYSRAGGGYGNTEAFF
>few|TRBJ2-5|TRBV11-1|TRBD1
TGTGCCAGCAGCCAAGGACAGGGGGACGAGACCCAGTACTTC
CASSQGQGDETQYF
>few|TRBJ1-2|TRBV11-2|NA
TGTGCCAGCAGAGCGAGCGGCAGGAACTATGGCTACACCTTC
CASRASGRNYGYTF